Shown below are 11 T cell receptor beta chains from a single sample sequenced in a study of blood T cell repertoires in COVID-19. Some clones are missing from TCRdb's copy, which holds only in-frame ones; the method was immunoSEQ multiplex PCR. The table lists some 180,000 clones, about three quarters of them singletons, with 8.6% in the top ten. The sample was peripheral blood. The receptor set was obtained from a woman in her fifties or sixties with active or convalescent COVID-19.

The gene calls are TRBV30 and TRBJ1-5; 8 nucleotides align to TRBD1. V lost 0 bases and J lost 1; bases outside the gene matches: 8. The CDR3 loop spans 17 amino acids. Germline V lookup: CDR1 GTSNPN, CDR2 SVGIG (reference sequence). The CDR3: CAWSVTYQGASNQPQHF. The CDR3 DNA follows: TGTGCCTGGAGTGTAACCTACCAGGGGGCGAGCAATCAGCCCCAGCATTTT. The whole variable domain, filled in from reference TRBV30 and TRBJ1-5, reads SQTIHQWPATLVQPVGSPLSLECTVEGTSNPNLYWYRQAAGRGLQLLFYSVGIGQISSEVPQNLSASRPQDRQFILSSKKLLLSDSGFYLCAWSVTYQGASNQPQHFGDGTRLSIL.

This clone was picked up a small number of times. The identical CDR3 is also encoded by other nucleotide sequences in the sample. This chain links TRBV4-3 with TRBJ2-1, with D maybe TRBD1 (5 bases). V lost 0 bases to trimming and J lost 4 bases, with 10 bases between them. The CDR3 contains 15 residues. The V gene's germline CDR1 is LGHNA and CDR2 YSLEER. The CDR3 reads CASSQEGQGYNEQFF. The DNA for the CDR3 is TGCGCCAGCAGCCAAGAAGGCCAGGGATACAATGAGCAGTTCTTC.

V usage is TRBV7-9 and J usage is TRBJ2-1, with 7 positions matching TRBD1. CDR1 is SEHNR, CDR2 FQNEAQ, per germline (reference sequence). J gave up 0 bases and V 5 bases, and 4 bases lay outside the gene matches. The CDR3 loop spans 15 amino acids. The CDR3 reads CASSPQGSSYNEQFF. Here the CDR3 DNA reads TGTGCCAGCAGCCCACAGGGGAGCTCCTACAATGAGCAGTTCTTC.

CDR3: CASSSQGGRGPLFTDTQYF. The CDR3 DNA follows: TGTGCCAGCAGCTCCCAAGGGGGCAGGGGGCCCCTCTTCACAGATACGCAGTATTTT. The chain joins TRBV7-3 to TRBJ2-3, with 8 bases identical to TRBD1. The CDR3 contains 19 residues. With V trimmed by 4 bases and J by 2 bases, 17 bases remained unmatched. The germline CDR1 and CDR2 sequences are SGHTA and FQGTGA.

The chain employs TRBV30 and TRBJ1-6, with 8 bases fitting TRBD1. Germline V gives CDR1 GTSNPN, CDR2 SVGIG (reference sequence). The CDR3 is 16 amino acids. With V trimmed by 0 bases and J by 6 bases, 7 bases remained unmatched. CDR3 residues: CAWSVRTGYSNSPLHF. The CDR3 nucleotides read TGTGCCTGGAGTGTACGGACAGGGTATAGTAATTCACCCCTCCACTTT.

V and J are TRBV27 and TRBJ2-1; D unclear. This CDR3 is 13 amino acids long. In germline, CDR1 is MNHEY, CDR2 SMNVEV (reference sequence). The germline V and J ends were trimmed by 5 bases and 9 bases, with 14 bases remaining between them. The CDR3 spells CASSTHATVEQFF. In DNA form, the CDR3 reads TGTGCCAGCAGTACCCACGCCACAGTTGAGCAGTTCTTC.

The J gene is TRBJ2-7, the V gene TRBV6-5; D remains ambiguous. The V gene's germline CDR1 is MNHEY and CDR2 SVGAGI. The CDR3 sequence is 14 residues long. V lost 0 bases and J 2 bases, leaving 8 bases between the germline ends. In DNA form, the CDR3 reads TGTGCCAGCAGTTACTCGGCCAGCGCCTACGAGCAGTACTTC. It is translated as CASSYSASAYEQYF.

This chain connects TRBV19 to TRBJ1-2; TRBD1 might be the D (6 bases). V gave up 5 bases and J gave up 6 bases, with 19 bases separating them. The CDR3 consists of 15 residues. CDR1 LNHDA and CDR2 SQIVND come from the germline V gene (reference sequence). CDR3 coding DNA: TGTGCCAGTAGTCCCCACAGGGAGGGCGGCGATGGCTACACCTTC. It translates to CASSPHREGGDGYTF.

V gene TRBV3-1 (or the pseudogene TRBV3-2) combines with J gene TRBJ1-2; the match to TRBD1 covers 8 bases. Trimming took 3 bases from V and 8 from J; bases not matched to a gene: 5. CDR3 length: 13 amino acids. The V gene's germline CDR1 is LGHDT and CDR2 YNNKEL (reference sequence). The CDR3 DNA is TGTGCCAGCAGCCAGCAACAGGGGGGGGGCTACACCTTC. Protein product: CASSQQQGGGYTF.

J is TRBJ2-5 and V is TRBV5-1; D may be TRBD2 (5 bases). From germline, CDR1 is SGHRS and CDR2 YFSETQ. The CDR3 consists of 11 residues. Trimming stripped 4 bases from V and 5 bases from J, with 6 bases between. CDR3 coding DNA: TGCGCCAGCAGCGAGGGTGAGACCCAGTACTTC. Protein sequence: CASSEGETQYF.

The rearrangement links TRBV9 to TRBJ1-2; D ambiguous. Between the trimmed V and J ends, which lost 0 bases and 8 bases, there was a span of 17 bases. CDR1 is SGDLS and CDR2 is YYNGEE in the germline V gene. CDR3 length: 15 residues. Here the CDR3 reads CASSVEGMGVGGYTF. Here the CDR3 DNA reads TGTGCCAGCAGCGTAGAGGGAATGGGAGTTGGAGGCTACACCTTC.